This record covers a single TCR beta chain. The target antigen is unknown. The sample contains more than one DNA sequence encoding this CDR3. The sample originates from a study of cytomegalovirus exposure and HLA in healthy donors. On the study more broadly: The same platform as the 666 first-cohort repertoires was used for the roughly 130 validation repertoires, a later analysis reported. Study-level points and caveats: Some TCR beta chains (roughly 150 of them) were listed as cytomegalovirus-associated. Reported results showed that the classifier diagnosed cytomegalovirus status with high specificity and sensitivity. In the approximately 120 validation repertoires, a later analysis found that first-cohort TCR clusters tended to co-occur.

Sequencing was performed with immunoSEQ multiplex PCR; in TCRdb, only in-frame clones are kept and a portion is missing. Altogether 200,000 or so clones are present, around 80% being singletons, with the ten largest covering over 10%. The receptor's source is a woman aged 30 to 39 in good health and CMV-seropositive. Material: PBMCs.

The CDR3 nucleotides read TGCAGCGTGGCCGGGGTGAACACTGAAGCTTTCTTT. It translates to CSVAGVNTEAFF. V and J are TRBV29-1 and TRBJ1-1; the D is unclear. With 6 bases removed from V and 0 bases from J, the gap between germline ends came to 8 bases. CDR1 and CDR2 from the germline V gene are SQVTM and ANQGSEA. This CDR3 contains 12 residues.